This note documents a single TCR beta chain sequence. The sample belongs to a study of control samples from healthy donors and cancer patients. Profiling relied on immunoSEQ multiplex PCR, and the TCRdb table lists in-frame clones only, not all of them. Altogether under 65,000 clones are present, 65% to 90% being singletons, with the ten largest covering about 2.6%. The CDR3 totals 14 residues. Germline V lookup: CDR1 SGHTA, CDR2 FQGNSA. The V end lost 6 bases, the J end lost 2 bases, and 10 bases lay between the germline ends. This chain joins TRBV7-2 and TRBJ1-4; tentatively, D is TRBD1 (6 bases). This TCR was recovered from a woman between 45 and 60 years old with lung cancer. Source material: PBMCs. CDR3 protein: CASRSGVTNEKLFF. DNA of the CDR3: TGTGCCAGCAGATCAGGGGTGACTAATGAAAAACTGTTTTTT.